A single T cell receptor beta chain is shown here with its context. Its antigen remains unknown. The CDR3 is 13 residues long. CDR1 LGHNT and CDR2 FRNRAP come from the germline V gene. The V and J ends lost 4 bases and 3 bases, in that order; junction bases with no gene match: 1. These data are taken from a study of T cell repertoires in cytomegalovirus infection. Looking at the study overall: The authors relied on CMV epitopes, both recently identified HLA-C-restricted and well-studied HLA-B-restricted. Based on public TCR beta signatures, there were indications of CMV infection and of a matching HLA type.

Study conclusions and caveats: Clonotype analysis showed dominance of the ex vivo response by HLA-C-restricted CMV-specific TCR beta clonotypes.

TCRdb redid the calling of the reads with MiXCR, one entry per CDR3 protein. Among hundreds of thousands of distinct CDR3 sequences listed, approximately 32% were seen once. The V call is TRBV12-5, the J call TRBJ1-2, with 8 bases lining up with TRBD1. This TCR derives from a human donor in good health (CMV status not recorded). Some clones in this sample may be carry-over from other donors' samples. This sample comprised cultured CD8+ T cells from PBMCs, obtained from culture after CMV antigen stimulation. The CDR3 DNA is TGTGCTAGTGGTTCAGGGGGCTACTATGGCTACACCTTC. Translated, it gives CASGSGGYYGYTF.